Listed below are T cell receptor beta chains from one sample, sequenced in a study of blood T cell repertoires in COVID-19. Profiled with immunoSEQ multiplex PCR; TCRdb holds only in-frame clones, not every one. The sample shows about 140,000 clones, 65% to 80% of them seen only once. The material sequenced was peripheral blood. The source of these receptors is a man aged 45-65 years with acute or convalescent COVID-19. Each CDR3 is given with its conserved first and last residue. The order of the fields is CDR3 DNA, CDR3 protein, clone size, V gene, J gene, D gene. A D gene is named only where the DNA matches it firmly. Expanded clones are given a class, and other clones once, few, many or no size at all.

TGTGCCTGGAGTGAGGAGGGGTATGGCTACACCTTC	CAWSEEGYGYTF	NA	TRBV30	TRBJ1-2	NA
TGCGCCAGCAGCTTGCCTAGCGGGCCCGCAGATACGCAGTATTTT	CASSLPSGPADTQYF	NA	TRBV5-1	TRBJ2-3	TRBD2
TGTGCCAGCAGCGAAGGACAGCACACTGAAGCTTTCTTT	CASSEGQHTEAFF	NA	TRBV7-6	TRBJ1-1	NA
TGCGCCAGCAGCTTATCGGGACAGGGACCCACTGAAGCTTTCTTT	CASSLSGQGPTEAFF	NA	TRBV5-1	TRBJ1-1	TRBD1
TGTGCCAGCAGCTTGGTTGGGGGGGCGAGCTCCTACGAGCAGTACTTC	CASSLVGGASSYEQYF	few	TRBV5-8	TRBJ2-7	NA
TGTGCCAGCTCACGAGGGAGGCAAGAGACCCAGTACTTC	CASSRGRQETQYF	NA	TRBV18	TRBJ2-5	NA
TGCGCCAGCAGCTTCACAGGGTCCGCGAACACCGGGGAGCTGTTTTTT	CASSFTGSANTGELFF	NA	TRBV5-1	TRBJ2-2	NA
TGTGCCAGCAGGTTCAGGGGGCGCGATGGCTACACCTTC	CASRFRGRDGYTF	once	TRBV6-5	TRBJ1-2	TRBD1
TGTGCCAGCAGCGCCCTCATGGGCCAGGGTGGCACCGGGGAGCTGTTTTTT	CASSALMGQGGTGELFF	NA	TRBV11-2	TRBJ2-2	NA
TGTGCCAGCAGCTTAGTAGGGACAGGGGTTAACTATGGCTACACCTTC	CASSLVGTGVNYGYTF	NA	TRBV13	TRBJ1-2	TRBD1
TGTGCCTGGAGGGGCACAGGAAACTATGGCTACACCTTC	CAWRGTGNYGYTF	NA	TRBV30	TRBJ1-2	NA
TGTGCCAGCAGCTTAGTAGGGTCAGGGGGCGGAAACACCATATATTTT	CASSLVGSGGGNTIYF	few	TRBV7-8	TRBJ1-3	TRBD1
TGCGCCAGCAGCTCTCAGGGGACAGTTAATGAAAAACTGTTTTTT	CASSSQGTVNEKLFF	once	TRBV4-1	TRBJ1-4	TRBD1
TGTGCCAGCAGCCTACGACAGAATCCCTACAATGAGCAGTTCTTC	CASSLRQNPYNEQFF	NA	TRBV13	TRBJ2-1	NA
TGCGCCAGCAGCTCCAATCTACAGGGAACTGAGCAGTTCTTC	CASSSNLQGTEQFF	NA	TRBV5-1	TRBJ2-1	NA
TGTGCCAGCAGCCTTTCGGGGTATGACCCCCAGCATTTT	CASSLSGYDPQHF	NA	TRBV12-3/TRBV12-4	TRBJ1-5	NA
TGTGCCACCAGTGATCCTTGGGGACAGCCGAACACCGGGGAGCTGTTTTTT	CATSDPWGQPNTGELFF	NA	TRBV24-1	TRBJ2-2	TRBD1
TGTGCCAGCAGCTTAGTACCAGGGTCGAGTCAGCCCCAGCATTTT	CASSLVPGSSQPQHF	NA	TRBV11-2	TRBJ1-5	NA
TGTGCCAGCAGTTTGGCGGGTCTACCAGGGGGTTCTAATTCACCCCTCCACTTT	CASSLAGLPGGSNSPLHF	NA	TRBV28	TRBJ1-6	TRBD1
TGTGCCAGCAGTGACCGGACAGGGAGGACTAACTATGGCTACACCTTC	CASSDRTGRTNYGYTF	few	TRBV6-1	TRBJ1-2	TRBD1
TGTGCCAGCAGCCTGGGTGGACTCACAGATACGCAGTATTTT	CASSLGGLTDTQYF	once	TRBV5-4	TRBJ2-3	NA
TGCGCCAGCCTTAGAGGGGGGGTAGGCGACAATGAGCAGTTCTTC	CASLRGGVGDNEQFF	NA	TRBV10-1	TRBJ2-1	NA
TGTGCCACCAGTGATCGGACAGGGGGCGAGGGCTACACCTTC	CATSDRTGGEGYTF	NA	TRBV24-1	TRBJ1-2	TRBD1
TGTGCCAGCAGCCCTGAGGCCAGGGTAGGGAAGAACACCGGGGAGCTGTTTTTT	CASSPEARVGKNTGELFF	NA	TRBV5-4	TRBJ2-2	NA
TGTGCCAGCAGTGAATGGGAGGTTTTTGAAGCTTTCTTT	CASSEWEVFEAFF	NA	TRBV2	TRBJ1-1	NA
TGCGCCAGCAGCTCAATAGGGAGGGGGACGGGCACAGATACGCAGTATTTT	CASSSIGRGTGTDTQYF	NA	TRBV4-1	TRBJ2-3	NA
TGCAGCGTTGAAGGGGCACAGGGGAGGCAGAACACTGAAGCTTTCTTT	CSVEGAQGRQNTEAFF	NA	TRBV29-1	TRBJ1-1	TRBD1
TGCAGCGTTGAATATATGGGGGCTAGTGGCTACACCTTC	CSVEYMGASGYTF	NA	TRBV29-1	TRBJ1-2	NA
TGTGCCAGCAGTCAGACAGGGAACCTTAATTCACCCCTCCACTTT	CASSQTGNLNSPLHF	NA	TRBV6-5	TRBJ1-6	TRBD1
TGTGCCTGGAGCCGAGGGCACCCCTATGGCTACACCTTC	CAWSRGHPYGYTF	NA	TRBV30	TRBJ1-2	NA
TGTGCCAGCAGTGATTTCCCGGGACAGGACCAGCCCCAGCATTTT	CASSDFPGQDQPQHF	few	TRBV6-2/TRBV6-3	TRBJ1-5	TRBD1
TGTGCCAGCAACAACAGGGTTCCCGGGGAGCTGTTTTTT	CASNNRVPGELFF	NA	TRBV6-5	TRBJ2-2	NA
TGCGCCAGCAGCCGAGAGGGGACAGGGCCCTACGAGCAGTACTTC	CASSREGTGPYEQYF	NA	TRBV5-1	TRBJ2-7	TRBD1
TGTGCCACCAGCAGAGATATAGGCGGCTCTTACACCTTC	CATSRDIGGSYTF	few	TRBV15	TRBJ1-2	NA
TGTGCCAGCAGCTCCCCACTTGATAGCACAGATACGCAGTATTTT	CASSSPLDSTDTQYF	NA	TRBV7-6	TRBJ2-3	NA
TGTGCCAGCAGCCTCCGACAGACCCTGAACACTGAAGCTTTCTTT	CASSLRQTLNTEAFF	NA	TRBV11-2	TRBJ1-1	NA
TGCGCCAGCAGCGTAGTACTATTGTCTAGCGGGGGGCGGATGATCTACAATGAGCAGTTCTTC	CASSVVLLSSGGRMIYNEQFF	NA	TRBV4-1	TRBJ2-1	TRBD2
TGTGCCAGCAGCTTATGGACGGGAGGCGGAAACACCATATATTTT	CASSLWTGGGNTIYF	NA	TRBV7-2	TRBJ1-3	NA
TGTGCCAGCAGCTTGGCAGTCAGGGGGCATGAGACCCAGTACTTC	CASSLAVRGHETQYF	NA	TRBV5-8	TRBJ2-5	TRBD1
TGTGCCAGCAGCTTGGGACAGGACAATCAGCCCCAGCATTTT	CASSLGQDNQPQHF	few	TRBV7-8	TRBJ1-5	TRBD1
TGTGCCTGGACGCGGGGCCCTGGAAACACCATATATTTT	CAWTRGPGNTIYF	NA	TRBV30	TRBJ1-3	NA
TGTGCCACCAGAAGAGCAGGGAATAATGAGCAGTTCTTC	CATRRAGNNEQFF	NA	TRBV24-1	TRBJ2-1	NA
TGCGCCAGCAGCTTGACTGCCCTGATGAACACTGAAGCTTTCTTT	CASSLTALMNTEAFF	NA	TRBV5-1	TRBJ1-1	NA
TGTGCCAGCTCACCCGGGACTGATCATCAGCCCCAGCATTTT	CASSPGTDHQPQHF	NA	TRBV18	TRBJ1-5	NA
TGTGCCAGCTCACCTCAGGGGGCCTTATCTGGAAACACCATATATTTT	CASSPQGALSGNTIYF	NA	TRBV18	TRBJ1-3	TRBD1
TGTGCCAGCAGCGTCGGGACAGTCGCACGGACCCAGTACTTC	CASSVGTVARTQYF	NA	TRBV7-2	TRBJ2-5	TRBD1
TGTGCCAGCAGCTTGGGACGATCGGGTAATGAAAAACTGTTTTTT	CASSLGRSGNEKLFF	once	TRBV5-4	TRBJ1-4	NA
TGTGCCATCAGGGGACAGGGGGATAATTCACCCCTCCACTTT	CAIRGQGDNSPLHF	NA	TRBV10-3	TRBJ1-6	TRBD1
TGTGCCAGCAACTTCAATGTAGCGGGCAATGAGCAGTTCTTC	CASNFNVAGNEQFF	NA	TRBV28	TRBJ2-1	TRBD2
TGTGCCAGCAGTGACAGTGCTGCAAACATTCAGTACTTC	CASSDSAANIQYF	NA	TRBV6-1	TRBJ2-4	NA
TGTGCCAGCAGCTTAGTTTTCCGGACAGGTAGCAATGAGCAGTTCTTC	CASSLVFRTGSNEQFF	NA	TRBV7-9	TRBJ2-1	TRBD1
TGTGCCAGCAGCTTAAGGGGGAGCACAGATACGCAGTATTTT	CASSLRGSTDTQYF	NA	TRBV7-6	TRBJ2-3	NA
TGCAGCGTCGGGGGGGACATAATCTACAATGAGCAGTTCTTC	CSVGGDIIYNEQFF	NA	TRBV29-1	TRBJ2-1	TRBD2
TGCGCCAGCAGCTTGGGACAGTTTAACACTGAAGCTTTCTTT	CASSLGQFNTEAFF	NA	TRBV5-1	TRBJ1-1	NA
TGTGCCACATCACAGGGGATCGACGAGCAGTACTTC	CATSQGIDEQYF	NA	TRBV12-3/TRBV12-4	TRBJ2-7	TRBD1
TGCGCCAGCAGCTTGTATAGGGGCACTTGGAGTGGCTACACCTTC	CASSLYRGTWSGYTF	NA	TRBV5-1	TRBJ1-2	NA
TGTGCCAGCAGTTCCCTTGGGGGGGATTATGGCTACACCTTC	CASSSLGGDYGYTF	few	TRBV5-6	TRBJ1-2	NA
TGCGCCAGCAGTGAGACTAGCGGGGTCCAAGAGACCCAGTACTTC	CASSETSGVQETQYF	NA	TRBV10-1	TRBJ2-5	TRBD2
TGTGCCAGTACGCTAGGCCTCCACACAGATACGCAGTATTTT	CASTLGLHTDTQYF	NA	TRBV19	TRBJ2-3	NA